This paragraph reports one T cell receptor (beta chain). Its antigen is not identified. The data originate from a study of follicular helper T cells after annual influenza vaccination. Study-wide results and limits: Just about 10-22% of cells analyzed had recovered productive TCRB sequences. ICOS+CD38+ cTfh clonality tracked population frequency, and its change tracked circulating plasmablast change.

The V and J ends lost 0 bases and 10 bases, in that order; junction bases with no gene match: 9. CDR1 is LNHNV, CDR2 YYDKDF, per germline (reference sequence). The CDR3 runs 15 residues. Stated time point: 2013-2014 season, 7 days after vaccination. Adults received seasonal inactivated influenza vaccine, with sorted blood CD4 subsets sequenced before and after. Non-naive CD4+CXCR5+PD-1+ cTfh were sorted into ICOS+CD38+ and ICOS-CD38- fractions. Generated by immunoSEQ multiplex PCR, the TCRdb table keeps only in-frame clones and is missing some. The sample holds 9,000 or so clones, more than 80% seen once.

The receptor was isolated from an adult who received the influenza vaccine. The sequencing used CXCR5+ CD38- circulating T follicular helper cells from blood, collected 7 days after influenza vaccination. Indicated subset: circulating Tfh, non-naive CD4+CXCR5+PD-1+ (ICOS+CD38+ or ICOS-CD38-). This chain uses TRBV15 with TRBJ2-3, with 8 positions matching TRBD2. CDR3 loop: CATSREPSGLRAQYF. The CDR3 DNA reads as TGTGCCACCAGCAGAGAGCCTAGCGGGTTGAGGGCGCAGTATTTT.